This T cell receptor (beta chain) was identified in a study of T cell changes during pregnancy in multiple sclerosis. The germline gives CDR1 SNHLY, CDR2 FYNNEI. The CDR3 spans 14 residues. The V and J ends lost 6 bases and 6 bases respectively, with 14 bases between them. Sequenced by immunoSEQ multiplex PCR; TCRdb stores in-frame clones only, minus some. This repertoire shows 70,000 to 95,000 clones, about 88% found once; its top ten account for 1.5% to 2%. The sequenced sample was peripheral blood, obtained before pregnancy. The source of this sequence is a female donor with multiple sclerosis, enrolled in a pregnancy study. V gene TRBV2 combines with J gene TRBJ2-2, with D possibly TRBD1 on 5 matching bases. CDR3 nucleotides: TGTGCCAGCAGCGCAGAGCGCAGGGCCGGGGAGCTGTTTTTT. It encodes CASSAERRAGELFF.